This TCR beta chain was recovered during a study of cytomegalovirus exposure and HLA in healthy donors. Study background: In a later analysis, it was reported that the approximately 120 validation repertoires had been produced on the same platform as the 700 or so repertoires belonging to the first cohort. Overall study results and limits: Cytomegalovirus status was reportedly diagnosed by the classifier with high specificity and sensitivity. Some TCR beta chains (roughly 150 of them) were listed as cytomegalovirus-associated.

V gave up 6 bases and J gave up 3 bases, with 11 bases separating them. This CDR3 is 13 amino acids long. Germline V gene lookup returns CDR1 LNHDA and CDR2 SQIVND (reference sequence). Produced via immunoSEQ multiplex PCR; TCRdb's table is partial and in-frame only. The sample includes some 240,000 clones, about nine tenths of them seen just once. This clone has more than one count but fewer than ten. Its matching antigen is unknown. The TCR comes from a woman under 30 in good health and CMV-seropositive. The source material was PBMCs. The chain combines TRBV19 with TRBJ1-1; TRBD1 is a possible D gene (5 bases). CDR3 loop: CASRPDSYTEAFF. The CDR3 DNA sequence: TGTGCCAGTAGACCCGACAGCTACACTGAAGCTTTCTTT.